Sequencing of this T cell receptor beta chain was carried out in a study of blood T cell repertoires in COVID-19. Turning to the study itself: Collection of acute and convalescent COVID-19 samples took place in the United States, Italy and Spain.

Germline CDR1 reads SQVTM; CDR2 reads ANQGSEA. The CDR3 loop spans 13 amino acids. V was pared by 5 bases and J by 5 bases, with 6 bases of the junction left unmatched. Authors' processing steps: By means of reference gene primer amplification, nucleated cell counts were estimated. Produced via immunoSEQ multiplex PCR; TCRdb's table is partial and in-frame only. That table gives V, J and clone size, and the DNA gave D and trimming. This sample has under 200,000 clones, with about nine tenths found just once. The receptor's source is a man younger than 35 with acute or convalescent COVID-19. The V gene is TRBV29-1, the J gene TRBJ2-1; 7 bases line up with TRBD1. Source material: peripheral blood. The CDR3: CSVNRDRNNEQFF. The DNA for the CDR3 is TGCAGCGTTAACCGGGACAGAAACAATGAGCAGTTCTTC.